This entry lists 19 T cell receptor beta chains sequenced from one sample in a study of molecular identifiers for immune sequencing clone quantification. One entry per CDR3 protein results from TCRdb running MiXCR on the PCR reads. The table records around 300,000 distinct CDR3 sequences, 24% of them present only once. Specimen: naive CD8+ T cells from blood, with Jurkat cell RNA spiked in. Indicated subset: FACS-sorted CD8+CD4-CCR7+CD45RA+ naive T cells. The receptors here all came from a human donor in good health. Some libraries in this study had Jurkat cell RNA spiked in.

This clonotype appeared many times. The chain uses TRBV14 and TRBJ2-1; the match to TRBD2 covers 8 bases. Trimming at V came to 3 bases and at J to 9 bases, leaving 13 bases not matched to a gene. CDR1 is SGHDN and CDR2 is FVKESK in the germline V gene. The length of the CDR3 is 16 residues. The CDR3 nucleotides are TGTGCCAGCAGCCAGGGCCTAGCGGGTCCACCTGGTGAGCAGTTCTTC. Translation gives CASSQGLAGPPGEQFF.

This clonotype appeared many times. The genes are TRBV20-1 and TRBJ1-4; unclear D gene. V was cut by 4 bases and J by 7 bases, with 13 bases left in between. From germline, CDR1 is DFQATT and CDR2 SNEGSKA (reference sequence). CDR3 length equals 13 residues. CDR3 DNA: TGCAGTGCTATACTCCCGGAGGGTGAAAAACTGTTTTTT. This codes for CSAILPEGEKLFF.

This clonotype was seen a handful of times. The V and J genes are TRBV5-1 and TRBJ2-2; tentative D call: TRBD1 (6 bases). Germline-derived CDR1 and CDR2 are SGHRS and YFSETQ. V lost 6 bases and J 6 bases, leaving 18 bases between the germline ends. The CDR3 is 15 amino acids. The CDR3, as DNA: TGCGCCAGCACGCCAAACAGGGAGATGGCCGGGGAGCTGTTTTTT. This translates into CASTPNREMAGELFF.

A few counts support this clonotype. As DNA, the CDR3 is TGTGCCTGGAGTGTAATGGTTGGGGCCAAGAAGTACGAGCAGTACTTC. Protein product: CAWSVMVGAKKYEQYF. The V gene is TRBV30, the J gene TRBJ2-7, with D perhaps matching TRBD1 (5 bases). In germline, CDR1 is GTSNPN, CDR2 SVGIG (reference sequence). This CDR3 spans 16 amino acids. V gave up 0 bases and J gave up 4 bases, with 19 bases separating them.

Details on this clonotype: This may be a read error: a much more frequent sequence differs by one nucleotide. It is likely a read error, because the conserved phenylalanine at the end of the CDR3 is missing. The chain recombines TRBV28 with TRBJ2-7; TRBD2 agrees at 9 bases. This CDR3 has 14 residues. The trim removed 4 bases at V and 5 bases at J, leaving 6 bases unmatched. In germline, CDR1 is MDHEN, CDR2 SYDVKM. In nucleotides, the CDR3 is TGTGCCAGCAGTTCCCCAAGGACTAGCGACGAGCAGTACATC. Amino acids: CASSSPRTSDEQYI.

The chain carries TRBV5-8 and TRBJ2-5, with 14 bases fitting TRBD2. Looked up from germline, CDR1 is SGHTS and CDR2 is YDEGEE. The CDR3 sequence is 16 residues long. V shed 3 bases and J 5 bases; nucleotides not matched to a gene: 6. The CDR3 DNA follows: TGTGCCAGCAGCTACGGACTAGCGGGAGGTACTGAGACCCAGTACTTC. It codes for CASSYGLAGGTETQYF. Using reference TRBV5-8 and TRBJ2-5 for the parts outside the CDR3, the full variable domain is EAGVTQSPTHLIKTRGQQATLRCSPISGHTSVYWYQQALGLGLQFLLWYDEGEERNRGNFPPRFSGRQFPNYSSELNVNALELEDSALYLCASSYGLAGGTETQYFGPGTRLLVL.

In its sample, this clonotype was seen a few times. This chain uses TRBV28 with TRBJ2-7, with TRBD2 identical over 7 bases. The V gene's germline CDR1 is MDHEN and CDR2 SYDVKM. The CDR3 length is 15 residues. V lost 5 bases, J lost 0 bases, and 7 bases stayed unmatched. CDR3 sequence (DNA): TGTGCCAGCAGTAAAGGACTAGGGCCCTCCTACGAGCAGTACTTC. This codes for CASSKGLGPSYEQYF. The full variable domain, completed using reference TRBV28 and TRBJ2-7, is DVKVTQSSRYLVKRTGEKVFLECVQDMDHENMFWYRQDPGLGLRLIYFSYDVKMKEKGDIPEGYSVSREKKERFSLILESASTNQTSMYLCASSKGLGPSYEQYFGPGTRLTVT.

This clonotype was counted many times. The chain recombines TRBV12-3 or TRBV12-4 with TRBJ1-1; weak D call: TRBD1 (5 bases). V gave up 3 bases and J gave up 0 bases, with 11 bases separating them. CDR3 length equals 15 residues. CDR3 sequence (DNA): TGTGCCAGCAGTTTCAGGGATGGATTGAACACTGAAGCTTTCTTT. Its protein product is CASSFRDGLNTEAFF.

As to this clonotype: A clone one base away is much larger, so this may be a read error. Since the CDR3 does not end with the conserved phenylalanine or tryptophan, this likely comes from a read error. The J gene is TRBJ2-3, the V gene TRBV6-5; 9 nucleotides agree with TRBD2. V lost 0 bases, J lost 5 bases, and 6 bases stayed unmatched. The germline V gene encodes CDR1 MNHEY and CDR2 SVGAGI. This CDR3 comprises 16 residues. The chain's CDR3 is CASSYSPSGGRDTQYY. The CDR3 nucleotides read TGTGCCAGCAGTTACTCTCCCAGCGGGGGGCGAGATACGCAGTATTAT.

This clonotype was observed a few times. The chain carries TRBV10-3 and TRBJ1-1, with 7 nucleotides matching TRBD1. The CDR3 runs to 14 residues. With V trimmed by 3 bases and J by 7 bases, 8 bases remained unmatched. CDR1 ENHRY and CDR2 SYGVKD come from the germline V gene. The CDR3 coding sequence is TGTGCCATCAGTGATGACAGGGCGGGCAATGAAGCTTTCTTT. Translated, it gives CAISDDRAGNEAFF.

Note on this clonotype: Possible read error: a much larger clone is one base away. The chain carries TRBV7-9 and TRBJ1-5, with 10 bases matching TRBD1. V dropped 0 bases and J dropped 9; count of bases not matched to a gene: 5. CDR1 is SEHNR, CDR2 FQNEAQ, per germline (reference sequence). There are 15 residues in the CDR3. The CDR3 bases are TGTGCCAGCAGCTTAGCGGGACAGGGGATCCCGCCCCAGCATTTT. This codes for CASSLAGQGIPPQHF.

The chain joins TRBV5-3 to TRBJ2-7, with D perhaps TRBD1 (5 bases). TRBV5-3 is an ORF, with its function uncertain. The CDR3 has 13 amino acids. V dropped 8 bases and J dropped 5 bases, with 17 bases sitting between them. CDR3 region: CASSLAGFNEQYF. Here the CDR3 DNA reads TGTGCCAGCAGCCTGGCAGGGTTCAACGAGCAGTACTTC.

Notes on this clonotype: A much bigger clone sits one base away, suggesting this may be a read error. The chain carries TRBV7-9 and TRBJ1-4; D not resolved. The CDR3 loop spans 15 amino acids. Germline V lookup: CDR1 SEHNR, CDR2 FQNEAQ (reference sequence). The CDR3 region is CASSLNGATNKKLFF. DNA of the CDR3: TGTGCCAGCAGCTTAAACGGAGCAACTAATAAAAAACTGTTTTTT.

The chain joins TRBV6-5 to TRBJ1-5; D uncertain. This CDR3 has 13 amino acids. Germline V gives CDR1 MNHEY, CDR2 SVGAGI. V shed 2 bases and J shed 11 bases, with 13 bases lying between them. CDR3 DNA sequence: TGTGCCAGCAGTTACGGCCAAACCGTTGCCCAGCATTTT. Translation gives CASSYGQTVAQHF.

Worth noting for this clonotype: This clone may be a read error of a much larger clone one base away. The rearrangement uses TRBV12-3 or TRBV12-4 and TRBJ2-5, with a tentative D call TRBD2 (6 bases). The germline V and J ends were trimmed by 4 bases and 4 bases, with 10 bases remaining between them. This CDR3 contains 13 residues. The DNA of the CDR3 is TGTGCCAGCAGTTCGGGACTGCTAGAGACCCAGTACTTC. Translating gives CASSSGLLETQYF.

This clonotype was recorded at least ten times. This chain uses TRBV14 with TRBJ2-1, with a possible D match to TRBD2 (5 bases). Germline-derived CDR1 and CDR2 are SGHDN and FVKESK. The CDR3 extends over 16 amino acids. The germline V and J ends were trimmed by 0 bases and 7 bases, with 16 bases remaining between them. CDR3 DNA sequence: TGTGCCAGCAGCCAAGATATTTTCTATCGGGGTAATGAGCAGTTCTTC. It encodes CASSQDIFYRGNEQFF.

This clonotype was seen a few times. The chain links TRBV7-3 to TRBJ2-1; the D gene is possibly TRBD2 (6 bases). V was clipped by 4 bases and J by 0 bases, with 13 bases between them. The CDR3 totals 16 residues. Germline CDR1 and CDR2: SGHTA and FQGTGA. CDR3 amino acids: CASSYDSGASYNEQFF. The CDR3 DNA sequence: TGTGCCAGCAGCTACGATAGCGGAGCCTCCTACAATGAGCAGTTCTTC.

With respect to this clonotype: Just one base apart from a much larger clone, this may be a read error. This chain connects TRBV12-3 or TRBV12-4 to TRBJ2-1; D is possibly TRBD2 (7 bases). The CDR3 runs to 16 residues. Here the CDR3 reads CASSPEIGGAGDERFF. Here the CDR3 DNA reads TGTGCCAGCAGTCCCGAAATTGGGGGCGCGGGAGATGAGCGGTTCTTC.

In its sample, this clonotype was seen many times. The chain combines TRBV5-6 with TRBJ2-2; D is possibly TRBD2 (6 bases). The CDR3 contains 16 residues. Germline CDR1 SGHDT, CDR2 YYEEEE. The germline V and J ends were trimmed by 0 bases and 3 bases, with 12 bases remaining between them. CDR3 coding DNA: TGTGCCAGCAGCTTGGAGGACTATCTGGACACCGGGGAGCTGTTTTTT. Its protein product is CASSLEDYLDTGELFF.